The clone carrying this T cell receptor beta chain was seen only once. The data were obtained in a study of blood T cell repertoires in COVID-19. Looking at the study overall: The origin of the acute and convalescent COVID-19 samples was the United States, Italy and Spain. T cells, B-cell-depleted T cells, or PBMCs supplied cDNA or gDNA.

Study processing details: The authors estimated nucleated cell counts from reference gene primer amplification. Produced via immunoSEQ multiplex PCR; TCRdb's table is partial and in-frame only. V, J and clone size were drawn from that table, and D and trimming were deduced from the DNA. The sample has around 250,000 clones, around 82% seen once. This CDR3 has 14 amino acids. The germline V and J ends were trimmed by 0 bases and 3 bases, with 8 bases remaining between them. Germline CDR1 and CDR2: LGHNA and YSLEER. This TCR derives from a woman aged 18 to 35 with acute or convalescent COVID-19. The chain combines TRBV4-3 with TRBJ1-2, with D unclear. The sequencing input was peripheral blood. The CDR3 DNA reads TGCGCCAGCAGCCAAGATGCGGATGACTATGGCTACACCTTC. This translates into CASSQDADDYGYTF.